This is a list of T cell receptor beta chains from one sample in a study of CD8 T cell repertoires and HIV-1 epitope variants. The repertoire was sequenced with immunoSEQ multiplex PCR; TCRdb's copy has only in-frame clones and lacks some. Here the sample spans several thousand clones, under 70% being singletons. Their recognized antigens are unknown. Specimen: cultured CD8+ T cells derived from PBMCs. The receptors stem from a male donor with HIV. The CDR3 runs from the conserved cysteine through the conserved F or W. The order of the fields is V gene, clone size, J gene, D gene, CDR3 protein, CDR3 DNA. A D gene is named only where the DNA matches it firmly. Some rows mark clone size as missing; the rest say once, few, many or name a class of expanded clone.

TRBV19	.	TRBJ1-1	.	CASSIQNTEAFF	TGTGCCAGTAGTATACAGAACACTGAAGCTTTCTTT
TRBV27	.	TRBJ2-3	.	CASRGQGGPDTQYF	TGTGCCAGCAGGGGGCAGGGAGGCCCAGATACGCAGTATTTT
TRBV29-1	few	TRBJ2-7	TRBD1	CSVEDLGDPGQGYEQYF	TGCAGCGTTGAAGATCTGGGGGACCCGGGACAGGGCTACGAGCAGTACTTC
TRBV2	few	TRBJ1-5	TRBD1	CASSEKGTGDQPQHF	TGTGCCAGCAGTGAAAAAGGGACAGGGGATCAGCCCCAGCATTTT
TRBV15	.	TRBJ2-1	TRBD2	CATSGGLAGGPDEQFF	TGTGCCACCAGCGGGGGGCTAGCGGGAGGGCCTGATGAGCAGTTCTTC
TRBV28	.	TRBJ2-4	.	CASSYGGLAKNIQYF	TGTGCCAGCAGCTACGGGGGTTTAGCCAAAAACATTCAGTACTTC
TRBV19	.	TRBJ2-7	TRBD2	CASRKTSGSGYEQYF	TGTGCCAGTAGAAAAACTAGCGGGAGTGGGTACGAGCAGTACTTC
TRBV5-1	.	TRBJ2-7	.	CASRGPQGERYEQYF	TGCGCCAGCAGAGGGCCCCAGGGAGAGCGGTACGAGCAGTACTTC
TRBV14	.	TRBJ2-6	.	CASSQETGRSAGANVLTF	TGTGCCAGCAGCCAAGAAACGGGGAGATCGGCTGGGGCCAACGTCCTGACTTTC
TRBV28	.	TRBJ1-1	TRBD1	CASRGQGGFQAFF	TGTGCCAGCAGGGGACAGGGAGGATTTCAAGCTTTCTTT
TRBV7-6	.	TRBJ1-2	TRBD1	CASSPGTGLNSYGYTF	TGTGCCAGCAGCCCGGGGACAGGGCTGAATTCTTATGGCTACACCTTC
TRBV2	.	TRBJ2-7	TRBD1	CASSEDTGGGTRYF	TGTGCCAGCAGTGAAGATACAGGGGGCGGAACTCGGTACTTC
TRBV6-5	.	TRBJ2-7	.	CASSYEGGYEQYF	TGTGCCAGCAGTTACGAGGGGGGTTACGAGCAGTACTTC
TRBV5-5	few	TRBJ1-5	.	CASSLAWQTGQPQHF	TGTGCCAGCAGCTTGGCCTGGCAGACTGGTCAGCCCCAGCATTTT
TRBV19	once	TRBJ2-2	TRBD1	CASSTGQAGELFF	TGTGCCAGTAGTACCGGACAGGCCGGGGAGCTGTTTTTT
TRBV27	.	TRBJ2-1	.	CASSSGPYNEQFF	TGTGCCAGCAGTTCGGGACCTTACAATGAGCAGTTCTTC
TRBV28	.	TRBJ2-7	.	CASLPLGPTSYEQYF	TGTGCCAGCCTCCCCCTGGGTCCTACCTCCTACGAGCAGTACTTC
TRBV7-9	few	TRBJ1-5	.	CASSLDGGRDQPQHF	TGTGCCAGCAGCTTGGATGGGGGCCGAGACCAGCCCCAGCATTTT
TRBV6-1	.	TRBJ2-7	.	CASSEGYGAYEQYF	TGTGCCAGCAGTGAAGGTTACGGGGCCTACGAGCAGTACTTC
TRBV7-9	.	TRBJ2-7	.	CASSPPGGEQYF	TGTGCCAGCAGCCCTCCCGGGGGCGAGCAGTACTTC
TRBV7-3	medium-sized	TRBJ1-5	.	CASSLNGGLRNQPQHF	TGTGCCAGCAGCTTAAATGGAGGGTTGCGCAATCAGCCCCAGCATTTT
TRBV15	.	TRBJ2-7	TRBD2	CATSRATLAGDSYEQYF	TGTGCCACCAGCAGAGCAACCTTAGCGGGGGACTCCTACGAGCAGTACTTC
TRBV7-8	once	TRBJ2-2	TRBD1	CASTRRDREGTGELFF	TGTGCCAGCACCCGACGGGACAGGGAGGGGACCGGGGAGCTGTTTTTT
TRBV7-2	.	TRBJ1-4	TRBD1	CASSGGQADNEKLFF	TGTGCCAGCAGCGGTGGACAGGCAGATAATGAAAAACTGTTTTTT
TRBV4-1	.	TRBJ2-3	.	CASSQVWGDTQYF	TGCGCCAGCAGCCAAGTATGGGGAGATACGCAGTATTTT
TRBV13	.	TRBJ2-3	.	CASSELGVVGTDTQYF	TGTGCCAGCAGTGAATTGGGGGTGGTCGGCACAGATACGCAGTATTTT
TRBV2	.	TRBJ2-7	TRBD1	CARTGTGPYEQYF	TGTGCCAGAACTGGGACAGGGCCCTACGAGCAGTACTTC
TRBV27	.	TRBJ1-1	.	CASIRGGGTEAFF	TGTGCCAGCATCCGAGGGGGGGGCACTGAAGCTTTCTTT
TRBV7-8	.	TRBJ2-7	TRBD2	CASSPGTRAYEQYF	TGTGCCAGCAGCCCCGGGACTAGAGCCTACGAGCAGTACTTC
TRBV28	.	TRBJ2-1	.	CASKRPYNEQFF	TGTGCCAGCAAAAGACCGTACAATGAGCAGTTCTTC
TRBV11-2	.	TRBJ1-4	TRBD1	CASSLGQGNGEKLFF	TGTGCCAGCAGCCTGGGACAGGGCAATGGAGAAAAACTGTTTTTT
TRBV5-6	.	TRBJ2-2	.	CASSPGHLNTGELFF	TGTGCCAGCAGTCCGGGACACTTGAACACCGGGGAGCTGTTTTTT
TRBV4-3	.	TRBJ2-2	.	CASSQDVGSTGELFF	TGCGCCAGCAGCCAAGATGTGGGATCCACCGGGGAGCTGTTTTTT
TRBV6-1	.	TRBJ2-5	.	CASSEFGQGVRETQYF	TGTGCCAGCAGTGAATTTGGGCAGGGAGTGAGAGAGACCCAGTACTTC
TRBV7-2	.	TRBJ2-1	TRBD2	CASSQGLAGGPPYNEQFF	TGTGCCAGCAGCCAAGGACTAGCGGGGGGCCCTCCCTACAATGAGCAGTTCTTC
TRBV11-2	once	TRBJ2-7	.	CASSHHTGAYEQYF	TGTGCCAGCAGCCACCACACCGGGGCCTACGAGCAGTACTTC
TRBV4-3	.	TRBJ2-2	TRBD2	CASSQSGLAGVGGELFF	TGCGCCAGCAGCCAATCGGGACTAGCGGGGGTCGGCGGGGAGCTGTTTTTT
TRBV5-1	few	TRBJ2-5	.	CASSLAGETQYF	TGCGCCAGCAGCTTGGCGGGGGAGACCCAGTACTTC
TRBV28	.	TRBJ2-2	TRBD2	CASSFSTSGGIAGELFF	TGTGCCAGCAGTTTCTCGACTAGCGGGGGTATTGCCGGGGAGCTGTTTTTT
TRBV7-3	.	TRBJ2-2	.	CASSLFRGRSTGELFF	TGTGCCAGCAGCTTATTCAGGGGTAGGAGCACCGGGGAGCTGTTTTTT
TRBV5-1	.	TRBJ2-5	TRBD1	CASSFWDREETQYF	TGCGCCAGCAGCTTTTGGGACAGGGAAGAGACCCAGTACTTC
TRBV30	.	TRBJ1-2	TRBD1	CAWSEGQGEGYTF	TGCGCCTGGAGTGAGGGACAGGGTGAGGGCTACACCTTC
TRBV27	.	TRBJ1-5	TRBD1	CASSLGTGKQPQHF	TGTGCCAGCAGTTTAGGGACAGGGAAGCAGCCCCAGCATTTT
TRBV4-1	few	TRBJ2-7	TRBD2	CASSQDLAGNYEQYF	TGCGCCAGCAGCCAAGACCTAGCGGGGAACTACGAGCAGTACTTC
TRBV13	few	TRBJ2-1	TRBD2	CASSISGRDMLNEQFF	TGTGCCAGCAGCATCAGCGGGAGGGACATGTTGAATGAGCAGTTCTTC
TRBV6-1	.	TRBJ2-1	TRBD1	CASSTGQGLNEQFF	TGTGCCAGCAGTACGGGACAGGGGTTGAATGAGCAGTTCTTC
TRBV5-8	.	TRBJ1-2	.	CASSLRAGGYTF	TGTGCCAGCAGCTTGCGGGCGGGGGGCTACACCTTC
TRBV13	.	TRBJ1-4	.	CASSPRGYGNEKLFF	TGTGCCAGCAGCCCCAGGGGATATGGTAATGAAAAACTGTTTTTT
TRBV27	.	TRBJ2-5	.	CASSPGPPGYPYQETQYF	TGTGCCAGCAGTCCCGGACCCCCCGGTTACCCTTACCAAGAGACCCAGTACTTC
TRBV14	.	TRBJ2-7	.	CASSQEGQGYEQYF	TGTGCCAGCAGCCAAGAAGGGCAGGGGTACGAGCAGTACTTC
TRBV11-2	.	TRBJ1-2	TRBD1	CASRDRTLAVF	TGTGCCTCGAGGGACAGGACATTGGCGGTCTTC
TRBV5-6	.	TRBJ2-7	TRBD1	CASSLQGDYEQYF	TGTGCCAGCAGCTTACAGGGGGACTACGAGCAGTACTTC
TRBV5-4	.	TRBJ2-5	.	CASSSPGQETQYF	TGTGCCAGCAGCTCGCCAGGACAAGAGACCCAGTACTTC
TRBV7-2	.	TRBJ2-1	.	CASRGGNNEQFF	TGTGCCAGCAGAGGCGGAAACAATGAGCAGTTCTTC
TRBV6-4	medium-sized	TRBJ1-2	TRBD1	CASSVPPRDRGLVYGYTF	TGTGCCAGCAGTGTCCCCCCCAGGGACAGGGGGCTTGTCTATGGCTACACCTTC